The sequence of this TCR beta chain was determined in a study of control samples from healthy donors and cancer patients. Profiling relied on immunoSEQ multiplex PCR, and the TCRdb table lists in-frame clones only, not all of them. The table has tens of thousands of clones, 80% to 95% seen once. The clonotype was recovered from a woman in her 40s with lung cancer. Sequencing was carried out using PBMCs.

The CDR3, as DNA: TGTGCCATCAGTGAAGATTACAGCAATCAGCCCCAGCATTTT. This encodes CAISEDYSNQPQHF. The chain employs TRBV10-3 and TRBJ1-5; D unresolved. Trimming took 3 bases from V and 1 from J, leaving 7 bases between them. This CDR3 has 14 amino acids. Looked up from germline, CDR1 is ENHRY and CDR2 is SYGVKD.